This is a list of T cell receptor beta chains from one sample in a study of cytomegalovirus exposure and HLA in healthy donors. The protocol was immunoSEQ multiplex PCR, while the TCRdb copy is restricted to in-frame clones and leaves out a portion. This sample's table reports approximately 110,000 clones. Material: PBMCs. The receptors were sampled from a man aged 40-49 years in good health and CMV-seropositive. The conserved cysteine and the conserved F or W are not part of the CDR3 here. The size field is filled for only some rows; it gives once, few, many or a size class.

v_call clone_size cdr3_aa
TRBV6-1 NA ASSEDRGRNQPQH
TRBV5-6 NA ASSLQGPNEQY
TRBV19 NA ATSPSGTGPYEQY
TRBV27 NA ASSLTSGKPDTQY
TRBV7-3 NA ASSLSGDQPQH
TRBV6-1 NA AAQSPTRAEAF
TRBV27 NA ASSLSPTSGSLNEQF
TRBV2 NA ASSQTGGRENIQY
TRBV9 NA ASSSLRGPADTQY
TRBV6-6 NA ASSLANNEQF
TRBV10-2 NA ASREGTSISYEQY
TRBV5-5 NA ASRSDRAYEQY
TRBV11-2 NA ASEGVSSYEQY
TRBV6-6 NA ASSYIGPRDIQY
TRBV7-7 NA ASSATGSYEQY
TRBV7-6 NA ASSFRTGTSAAYEQY
TRBV2 NA ASSESQGVEAQY
TRBV7-9 NA ASSWDREKPQH
TRBV7-9 NA ASSSKEGTSVYEQY
TRBV7-7 NA ASSLGLSGGTQY
TRBV2 NA ASSQGPHEQY
TRBV7-9 NA ASSLGWGLEGTEAF
TRBV1 NA TSSQESGRGTSYEQY
TRBV12-5 NA ASGFDYLEQF
TRBV27 NA ASSWGDRGGNTEAF
TRBV6-1 NA ASSEAVQGTVNQPQH
TRBV6-1 NA ASSLQANTGELF
TRBV28 NA ASTKSTGNNQPQH
TRBV6-5 NA ASRMTAITYEQY
TRBV2 NA ASLNQALPATDTQY
TRBV28 NA ASDRDRGREAF
TRBV28 NA ASSPARAGANVLT
TRBV15 NA ATSTRTGVNTEAF
TRBV2 NA ASSEAGDTISGNTIY
TRBV27 NA ASSIGSPYKQY
TRBV5-6 NA ASSPGTGVYGYT
TRBV27 NA ASSSLGGTGPDTQY
TRBV18 NA ASSRTSGQGRETQY
TRBV6-5 NA ASSRTGAGNTIY
TRBV10-3 NA AISGPEYHEKLF
TRBV4-1 NA ASSSRDGGDNEQF
TRBV18 NA ASSFGPPRSGLTYNEQF
TRBV7-6 NA ASSLSGGGNTEAF
TRBV29-1 medium-sized SAPGDTGELF
TRBV30 NA AWSDGRGAEQY
TRBV6-1 NA ASSVGQTIYPYEQY